This T cell receptor (beta chain) is drawn from a study of blood T cell repertoires in COVID-19. Whole-study context: The United States, Italy and Spain were the sources of the acute and convalescent COVID-19 samples.

Assay: immunoSEQ multiplex PCR; the TCRdb copy retains only in-frame clones and omits some. The repertoire has 150,000 to 200,000 clones, around four fifths of them found once; the top ten carry about 5%. V lost 5 bases and J 8 bases, leaving 22 bases between the germline ends. This CDR3 contains 16 residues. CDR1 SEHNR and CDR2 FQNEAQ come from the germline V gene (reference sequence). The receptor was isolated from a young woman with acute or convalescent COVID-19. The chain recombines TRBV7-9 with TRBJ1-3, with D perhaps matching TRBD1 (6 bases). Sequencing was carried out using peripheral blood. The CDR3 nucleotides are TGTGCCAGCAGCGGACCCATCCCAGGGGCGGGAGACACCATATATTTT. Protein: CASSGPIPGAGDTIYF.